The 29 T cell receptor beta chains below come from one sample, sequenced in a study of human T cells and chemical hapten exposure. The study extracted total RNA from unfractionated whole blood. TCRdb ran MiXCR on the 5' RACE reads and lists one entry per CDR3 protein. The sample yields fewer than 150,000 distinct CDR3 sequences, around a fifth seen once. The receptors come from a human donor in good health.

CDR3: CSVGDGNQPQHF. CDR3 coding DNA: TGCAGCGTTGGGGACGGTAATCAGCCCCAGCATTTT. This rearrangement joins TRBV29-1 to TRBJ1-5; D might be TRBD1 (5 bases). The CDR3 sequence is 12 residues long. The V end lost 4 bases, the J end lost 4 bases, and 8 bases lay between the germline ends. CDR1 SQVTM and CDR2 ANQGSEA come from the germline V gene.

The gene calls are TRBV28 and TRBJ2-5; D is unresolved. Trimming stripped 5 bases from V and 3 bases from J, with 13 bases between. CDR1 is MDHEN and CDR2 is SYDVKM in the germline V gene. The CDR3 has 14 amino acids. CDR3 loop: CASSALVIKETQYF. For the CDR3, the DNA is TGTGCCAGCAGTGCCCTCGTAATAAAAGAGACCCAGTACTTC.

This clonotype was picked up a small number of times. V is TRBV30 and J is TRBJ2-2; D is ambiguous. Trimming cost V 0 bases and J 9 bases, with 8 bases left between them. Germline CDR1 reads GTSNPN; CDR2 reads SVGIG (reference sequence). The CDR3 is 12 residues long. Here the CDR3 reads CAWSVLRWELFF. As DNA, the CDR3 is TGTGCCTGGAGTGTACTGCGCTGGGAGCTGTTTTTT.

This clonotype was counted only a few times. The chain combines TRBV20-1 with TRBJ1-1, with TRBD1 as a possible D gene (6 bases). The V gene's germline CDR1 is DFQATT and CDR2 SNEGSKA (reference sequence). This CDR3 is built from 15 residues. Trimming took 4 bases from V and 0 from J, leaving 15 bases between them. CDR3: CSAINTGTMNTEAFF. The CDR3 DNA sequence: TGCAGTGCTATAAACACAGGGACCATGAACACTGAAGCTTTCTTT.

The genes are TRBV18 and TRBJ1-1; no definite D call. This CDR3 spans 13 amino acids. Trimming cost V 3 bases and J 7 bases, with 12 bases left between them. Germline loops: CDR1 KGHSH, CDR2 LQKENI. CDR3 amino acids: CASSPIGYGEAFF. The CDR3 DNA reads as TGTGCCAGCTCACCGATAGGGTATGGTGAAGCTTTCTTT.

This clonotype came up a few times. V usage is TRBV3-1 and J usage is TRBJ2-2; D gene unclear. Per the germline V gene, CDR1 is LGHDT and CDR2 is YNNKEL (reference sequence). Trimming left V 1 base short and J 5 bases short, with 5 bases between. The CDR3 is 13 amino acids. The CDR3 sequence is CASSQGRTGELFF. The CDR3, as DNA: TGTGCCAGCAGCCAAGGCCGGACCGGGGAGCTGTTTTTT.

Written as DNA, the CDR3 is TGTGCCACCAGTGAATCCGGGACTAGAGGTACAGATACGCAGTATTTT. Protein sequence: CATSESGTRGTDTQYF. The chain combines TRBV24-1 with TRBJ2-3; 8 nucleotides line up with TRBD2. Trimming took 4 bases from V and 3 from J; bases not matched to a gene: 8. The germline V gene encodes CDR1 KGHDR and CDR2 SFDVKD. The CDR3 sequence is 16 residues long.

There are a few counts of this clonotype. V and J are TRBV7-9 and TRBJ1-1; D not certain. Trimming pared 6 bases from V and 0 bases from J, leaving 8 bases between. Per the germline V gene, CDR1 is SEHNR and CDR2 is FQNEAQ (reference sequence). The CDR3 extends over 13 amino acids. This CDR3 is CASSEGMNTEAFF. In DNA, the CDR3 is TGTGCCAGCAGTGAGGGAATGAACACTGAAGCTTTCTTT.

This clonotype was recorded many times. This chain uses TRBV20-1 with TRBJ2-3, with D possibly TRBD1 on 7 matching bases. Trimming took 3 bases from V and 4 from J, leaving 11 bases between them. Germline CDR1 is DFQATT and CDR2 is SNEGSKA (reference sequence). The CDR3 totals 13 residues. CDR3 DNA sequence: TGCAGTGCTAGGGAGGGGGCCCCAGATACGCAGTATTTT. As protein: CSAREGAPDTQYF.

This chain links TRBV20-1 with TRBJ2-7, with 8 bases matching TRBD1. The CDR3 sequence is 13 residues long. Germline CDR1 DFQATT, CDR2 SNEGSKA (reference sequence). The J segment lost 5 bases and the V segment lost 5 bases, leaving 8 bases of the junction unmatched. The CDR3, as DNA: TGCAGTGCTCCCGGACAGGGTTACGACGAGCAGTACTTC. Translation: CSAPGQGYDEQYF.

The V gene is TRBV4-1, the J gene TRBJ2-7; D remains unclear. V lost 1 base and J 6 bases, leaving 4 bases between the germline ends. Germline lookup yields CDR1 MGHRA and CDR2 YSYEKL. The CDR3 runs to 11 residues. Written as DNA, the CDR3 is TGCGCCAGCAGCCAAGGCGCCGAGCAGTACTTC. Its protein is CASSQGAEQYF.

This clonotype was picked up a small number of times. The chain is built from TRBV7-9 and TRBJ2-4, with a possible D match to TRBD2 (6 bases). The CDR3 has 15 amino acids. V was clipped by 3 bases and J by 2 bases, with 11 bases between them. The V gene's germline CDR1 is SEHNR and CDR2 FQNEAQ (reference sequence). The CDR3 sequence is CASSFSRETKNIQYF. DNA for the CDR3: TGTGCCAGCAGCTTTAGCCGGGAGACCAAAAACATTCAGTACTTC.

The chain employs TRBV4-2 and TRBJ1-1; D might be TRBD1 (5 bases). Trimming stripped 0 bases from V and 7 bases from J, with 21 bases between. Germline lookup yields CDR1 LGHNA and CDR2 YNFKEQ. The CDR3 extends over 17 amino acids. CDR3 in DNA: TGTGCCAGCAGCCAAGATTGGCGGACAATCGGGGCGAGTGAAGCTTTCTTT. Its protein is CASSQDWRTIGASEAFF.

V and J are TRBV10-3 and TRBJ1-1; 7 nucleotides agree with TRBD1. In germline, CDR1 is ENHRY, CDR2 SYGVKD. The CDR3 runs to 15 residues. The trim removed 3 bases at V and 2 bases at J, leaving 6 bases unmatched. CDR3 coding DNA: TGTGCCATCAGTGAAGGGACAGAATCTAACACTGAAGCTTTCTTT. It is translated as CAISEGTESNTEAFF.

The chain employs TRBV19 and TRBJ2-3, with D unclear. CDR3 length: 13 residues. The V gene's germline CDR1 is LNHDA and CDR2 SQIVND (reference sequence). V lost 8 bases and J 0 bases, leaving 9 bases between the germline ends. The DNA for the CDR3 is TGTGCCAGTGTGCCAGTTAGCACAGATACGCAGTATTTT. Protein: CASVPVSTDTQYF.

The CDR3 DNA is TGTGCCAGCAGTTCCACAGGGGGCTACTATGGCTACACCTTC. Translating gives CASSSTGGYYGYTF. The rearrangement uses TRBV28 and TRBJ1-2; 9 bases match TRBD1. Looked up from germline, CDR1 is MDHEN and CDR2 is SYDVKM. V lost 4 bases and J lost 3; bases outside the gene matches: 3. The CDR3 is made up of 14 amino acids.

This clonotype was observed a few times. The V gene is TRBV5-4, the J gene TRBJ2-7; D remains unclear. In germline, CDR1 is SGHNT, CDR2 YYREEE (reference sequence). The CDR3 consists of 13 residues. Deletions cut 0 bases from V and 3 bases from J, with 7 bases between. Here the CDR3 DNA reads TGTGCCAGCAGCTTGGAGGCAGGCTACGAGCAGTACTTC. It is translated as CASSLEAGYEQYF.

The chain uses TRBV12-3 or TRBV12-4 and TRBJ2-4; D is ambiguous. Trimming cost V 6 bases and J 2 bases, with 11 bases left between them. The CDR3 extends over 14 amino acids. This CDR3 reads CASSDEWSKNIQYF. In DNA form, the CDR3 reads TGTGCCAGCAGCGACGAGTGGTCCAAAAACATTCAGTACTTC.

This clonotype was picked up many times. The chain links TRBV6-5 to TRBJ2-1; 11 positions match TRBD2. The CDR3 loop spans 16 amino acids. Germline V CDR1 and CDR2: MNHEY, SVGAGI. J was trimmed by 0 bases and V by 6 bases; bases with no gene match: 4. The CDR3 DNA follows: TGTGCCAGCAGCCCAACTAGCGGGAGCTCCTACAATGAGCAGTTCTTC. This translates into CASSPTSGSSYNEQFF.

This clonotype has a handful of counts. The CDR3 here is CSVEDQGANYGYTF. As DNA, the CDR3 is TGCAGCGTTGAAGATCAGGGGGCTAACTATGGCTACACCTTC. The chain combines TRBV29-1 with TRBJ1-2; 7 bases align to TRBD1. CDR1 is SQVTM and CDR2 is ANQGSEA in the germline V gene. Trimming took 0 bases from V and 0 from J; bases not matched to a gene: 1. The CDR3 is 14 amino acids.

CDR3 loop: CASSQQGRNQPQHF. CDR3 nucleotides: TGTGCCAGCAGCCAACAGGGACGCAATCAGCCCCAGCATTTT. The V and J genes are TRBV3-1 and TRBJ1-5, with a tentative D call TRBD1 (5 bases). The germline V gene encodes CDR1 LGHDT and CDR2 YNNKEL (reference sequence). Deletions cut 2 bases from V and 2 bases from J, with 7 bases between. The CDR3 is made up of 14 amino acids.

J is TRBJ1-1 and V is TRBV29-1, with 7 bases matching TRBD1. From germline, CDR1 is SQVTM and CDR2 ANQGSEA. Germline trimming cut 5 bases from V and 7 bases from J; bases unmatched to any gene: 13. The CDR3 has 14 residues. The CDR3: CSVRAAGGDSEAFF. The CDR3 region has the DNA TGCAGCGTTAGAGCCGCAGGGGGGGATAGTGAAGCTTTCTTT. Combining the CDR3 with reference TRBV29-1 and TRBJ1-1 gives the whole variable domain SAVISQKPSRDICQRGTSLTIQCQVDSQVTMMFWYRQQPGQSLTLIATANQGSEATYESGFVIDKFPISRPNLTFSTLTVSNMSPEDSSIYLCSVRAAGGDSEAFFGQGTRLTVV.

This clonotype was seen a few times. The rearrangement joins TRBV20-1 to TRBJ2-2; 9 nucleotides align to TRBD2. The CDR3 contains 19 residues. Trimming cost V 3 bases and J 6 bases; bases outside gene matches: 20. The germline V gene encodes CDR1 DFQATT and CDR2 SNEGSKA (reference sequence). The CDR3 coding sequence is TGCAGTGCTAGGGTCCTAGCGGGATTTCGAAATAGTGACGCCGGGGAGCTGTTTTTT. Amino acid sequence: CSARVLAGFRNSDAGELFF.

This clonotype appeared a few times. This chain joins TRBV9 and TRBJ2-3, with 15 bases aligning to TRBD2. Germline V lookup: CDR1 SGDLS, CDR2 YYNGEE. The ends lost 3 bases at V and 4 bases at J; junction bases unmatched: 6. The CDR3 loop spans 17 amino acids. CDR3: CASSGTSGRAGSDTQYF. CDR3 bases: TGTGCCAGCAGCGGGACTAGCGGGAGGGCCGGGTCAGATACGCAGTATTTT.

In its sample, this clonotype was seen a few times. The chain joins TRBV24-1 to TRBJ2-3; the D is unclear. This CDR3 is 13 amino acids long. Germline CDR1 and CDR2: KGHDR and SFDVKD. V was trimmed by 3 bases and J by 6 bases, leaving 9 bases between them. The DNA of the CDR3 is TGTGCCACCAGTGATGCTGGTCGGGATACGCAGTATTTT. Amino acids: CATSDAGRDTQYF.

The V gene is TRBV12-3 or TRBV12-4, the J gene TRBJ2-1; 11 bases line up with TRBD2. The CDR3 loop spans 18 amino acids. The V and J ends lost 0 bases and 8 bases, in that order; junction bases with no gene match: 12. CDR3 bases: TGTGCCAGCAGTTTAGCCCCAATAGCGGGAGGGCCTGTCGATGAGCAGTTCTTC. Its protein is CASSLAPIAGGPVDEQFF.

This clonotype was observed a few times. J is TRBJ2-7 and V is TRBV7-2; TRBD2 might be the D (6 bases). Germline assignment: CDR1 SGHTA and CDR2 FQGNSA. The CDR3 consists of 15 residues. V dropped 1 base and J dropped 5 bases, with 15 bases sitting between them. The CDR3 reads CASSLVVGGINEQYF. The CDR3, as DNA: TGTGCCAGCAGCTTAGTAGTGGGAGGAATCAACGAGCAGTACTTC. Combining the CDR3 with reference TRBV7-2 and TRBJ2-7 gives the whole variable domain GAGVSQSPSNKVTEKGKDVELRCDPISGHTALYWYRQSLGQGLEFLIYFQGNSAPDKSGLPSDRFSAERTGGSVSTLTIQRTQQEDSAVYLCASSLVVGGINEQYFGPGTRLTVT.

This clonotype showed up many times. The rearrangement joins TRBV6-5 to TRBJ2-1, with D hard to call. There are 16 residues in the CDR3. Trimming stripped 4 bases from V and 0 bases from J, with 13 bases between. Germline CDR1 reads MNHEY; CDR2 reads SVGAGI. Here the CDR3 DNA reads TGTGCCAGCAGTTCCCCCTCTGCTCTCTCCTACAATGAGCAGTTCTTC. This translates into CASSSPSALSYNEQFF.

This clonotype was detected a few times. An end of the junction does not agree with germline; a read error may underlie this. The chain is built from TRBV7-7 and TRBJ1-1; weak D call: TRBD1 (5 bases). The germline gives CDR1 SSHAT, CDR2 FNYEAQ (reference sequence). CDR3 length equals 13 residues. CDR3 region: CASSLGQNTEAFF. CDR3 DNA: TGTGCTAGCAGCTTAGGACAGAACACTGAAGCTTTCTTT.